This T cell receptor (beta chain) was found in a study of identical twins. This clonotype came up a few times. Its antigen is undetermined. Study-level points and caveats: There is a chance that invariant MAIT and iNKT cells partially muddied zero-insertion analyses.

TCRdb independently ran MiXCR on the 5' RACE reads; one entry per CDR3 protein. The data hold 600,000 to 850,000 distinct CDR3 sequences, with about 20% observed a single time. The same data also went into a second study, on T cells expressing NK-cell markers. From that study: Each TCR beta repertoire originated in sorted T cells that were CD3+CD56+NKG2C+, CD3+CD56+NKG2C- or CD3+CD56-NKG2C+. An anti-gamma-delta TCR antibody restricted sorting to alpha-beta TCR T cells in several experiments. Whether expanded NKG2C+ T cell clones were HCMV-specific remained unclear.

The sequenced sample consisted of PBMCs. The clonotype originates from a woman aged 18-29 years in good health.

The CDR3 protein is CASSLDPRQGILTTDTQYF. DNA for the CDR3: TGCGCCAGCAGCTTGGATCCGAGACAGGGGATCCTAACCACAGATACGCAGTATTTT. The chain uses TRBV5-1 and TRBJ2-3, with TRBD1 identical over 8 bases. Germline V gene lookup returns CDR1 SGHRS and CDR2 YFSETQ. The V gene end was trimmed by 0 bases and the J gene end by 2 bases; junction bases not matched to a gene: 14. The CDR3 covers 19 residues.